These T cell receptor beta chains were read from a single sample in a study of response to subunit inactivated influenza vaccine. MiXCR, run by TCRdb on the RT-PCR reads, gives a single entry per CDR3 protein. The sample shows about 500,000 distinct CDR3 sequences, about an eighth of them seen only once. This specimen consisted of PBMCs from blood, obtained more than 35 days after vaccination. The source is a man aged 50 to 59 who received an inactivated influenza vaccine. The CDR3 runs from the conserved cysteine through the conserved F or W. Fields, in order: D gene, clone size, V gene, CDR3 protein. D genes are given only for firm matches. Clone size is not always given. Where it is, it says once, few, many or a class for expanded clones.

TRBD1 few TRBV7-2 CASSAGQVLREQYF
TRBD1 few TRBV7-2 CASSLEDRVGGYTF
NA NA TRBV4-2 CASSKAGSGANVLTF
TRBD1 NA TRBV11-1 CASSMGQAASRSGANVLTF
TRBD1 NA TRBV29-1 CSVARQGFYEQYF
NA NA TRBV12-3/TRBV12-4 CASSFGAAFYF
TRBD1 many TRBV12-3/TRBV12-4 CASSPAGTGVYEQYF
NA few TRBV11-2 CASSPPAHSYEQYF
TRBD2 few TRBV7-8 CASSRRQGTSGSLLNEQFF
NA NA TRBV7-9 CASSLLGSPGEKLFF
NA NA TRBV28 CASSRVGYTF
TRBD2 NA TRBV12-3/TRBV12-4 CASATWGGKSEQYF
NA NA TRBV24-1 CATSEPVTDTQYF
NA many TRBV7-9 CASSLRGGDYNEQFF
NA NA TRBV12-3/TRBV12-4 CASSRSGTRLNYGYTF
TRBD1 many TRBV5-1 CASSLGQGPTDTQYF
NA NA TRBV20-1 CSPGQLGNQPQHF
NA few TRBV5-1 CASSLAPTSGANVLTF